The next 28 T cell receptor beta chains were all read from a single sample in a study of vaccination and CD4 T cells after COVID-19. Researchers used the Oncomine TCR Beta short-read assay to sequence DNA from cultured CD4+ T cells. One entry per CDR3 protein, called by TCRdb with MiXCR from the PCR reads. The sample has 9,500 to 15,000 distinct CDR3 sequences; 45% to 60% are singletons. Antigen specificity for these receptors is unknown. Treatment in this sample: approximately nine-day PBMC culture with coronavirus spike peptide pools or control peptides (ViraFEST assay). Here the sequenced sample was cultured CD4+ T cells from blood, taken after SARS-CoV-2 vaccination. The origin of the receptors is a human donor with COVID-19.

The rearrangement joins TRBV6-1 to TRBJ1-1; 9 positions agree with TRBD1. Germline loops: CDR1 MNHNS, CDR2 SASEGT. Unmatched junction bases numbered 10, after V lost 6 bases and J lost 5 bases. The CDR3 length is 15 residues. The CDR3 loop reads CASSLQGARDTEAFF. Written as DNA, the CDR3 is TGTGCCAGCAGCCTACAGGGGGCGCGAGATACTGAAGCTTTCTTT.

CDR3 sequence reads: CASRSGTVGTQYF. The CDR3 bases are TGTGCCAGCAGGTCTGGGACAGTGGGGACCCAGTACTTC. The chain recombines TRBV6-1 with TRBJ2-5, with 7 bases that match TRBD1. Germline trimming cut 6 bases from V and 7 bases from J; bases unmatched to any gene: 8. This CDR3 region has 13 residues. Germline V gives CDR1 MNHNS, CDR2 SASEGT.

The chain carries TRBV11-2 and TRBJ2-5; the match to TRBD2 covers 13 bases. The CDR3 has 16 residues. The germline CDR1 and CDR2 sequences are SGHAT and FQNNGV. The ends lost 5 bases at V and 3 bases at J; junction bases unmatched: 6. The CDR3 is CASSILAGGPEETQYF. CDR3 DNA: TGTGCCAGCAGCATACTAGCGGGGGGGCCGGAAGAGACCCAGTACTTC.

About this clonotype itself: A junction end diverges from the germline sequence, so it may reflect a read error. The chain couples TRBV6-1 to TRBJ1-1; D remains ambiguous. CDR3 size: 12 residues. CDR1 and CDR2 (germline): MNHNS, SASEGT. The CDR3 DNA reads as TGTGTCAGCAGGAAAGCGAACACTGAAGCTTTCTTT. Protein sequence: CVSRKANTEAFF.

The CDR3: CASSLTGPGGYTF. The CDR3 coding sequence is TGTGCCAGCAGCTTAACAGGGCCGGGTGGCTACACCTTC. The chain carries TRBV11-2 and TRBJ1-2; TRBD1 might be the D (6 bases). The length of the CDR3 is 13 residues. The ends were cut back, 2 bases at V and 7 bases at J, with 11 bases in the middle. Germline assignment: CDR1 SGHAT and CDR2 FQNNGV.

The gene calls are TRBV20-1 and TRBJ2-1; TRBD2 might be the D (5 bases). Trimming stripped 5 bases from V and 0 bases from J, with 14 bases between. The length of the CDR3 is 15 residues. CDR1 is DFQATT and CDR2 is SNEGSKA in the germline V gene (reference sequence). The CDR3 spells CSAALPGSSYNEQFF. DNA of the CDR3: TGCAGTGCTGCCTTACCGGGAAGCTCCTACAATGAGCAGTTCTTC.

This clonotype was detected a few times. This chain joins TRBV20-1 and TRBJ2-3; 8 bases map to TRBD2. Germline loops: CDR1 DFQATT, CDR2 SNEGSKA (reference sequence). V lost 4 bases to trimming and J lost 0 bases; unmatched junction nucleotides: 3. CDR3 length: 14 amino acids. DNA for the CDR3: TGCAGTGCTATGATAGCGGGGAGCACAGATACGCAGTATTTT. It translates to CSAMIAGSTDTQYF.

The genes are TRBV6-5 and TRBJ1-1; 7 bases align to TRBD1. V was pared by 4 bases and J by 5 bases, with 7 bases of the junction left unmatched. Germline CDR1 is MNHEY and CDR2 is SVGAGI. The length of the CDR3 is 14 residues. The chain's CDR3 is CASSSQTGRTEAFF. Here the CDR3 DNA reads TGTGCCAGCAGTTCCCAGACAGGGAGGACTGAAGCTTTCTTT.

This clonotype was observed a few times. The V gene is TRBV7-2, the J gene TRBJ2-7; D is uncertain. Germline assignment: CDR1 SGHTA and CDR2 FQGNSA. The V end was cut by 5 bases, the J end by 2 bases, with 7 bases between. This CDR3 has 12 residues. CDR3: CASSGRTYEQYF. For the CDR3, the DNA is TGTGCCAGCAGCGGGCGGACCTACGAGCAGTACTTC.

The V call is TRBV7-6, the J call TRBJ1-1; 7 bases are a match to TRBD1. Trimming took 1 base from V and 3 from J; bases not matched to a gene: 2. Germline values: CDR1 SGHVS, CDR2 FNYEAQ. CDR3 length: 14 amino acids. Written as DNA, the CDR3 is TGTGCCAGCAGCTTAGTTACAGGGGACACTGAAGCTTTCTTT. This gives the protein CASSLVTGDTEAFF.

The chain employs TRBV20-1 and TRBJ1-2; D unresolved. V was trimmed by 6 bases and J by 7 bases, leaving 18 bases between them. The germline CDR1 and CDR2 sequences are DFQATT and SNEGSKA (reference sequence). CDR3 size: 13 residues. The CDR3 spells CSADGSGSVGYTF. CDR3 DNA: TGCAGTGCAGACGGGAGTGGATCTGTTGGCTACACCTTC.

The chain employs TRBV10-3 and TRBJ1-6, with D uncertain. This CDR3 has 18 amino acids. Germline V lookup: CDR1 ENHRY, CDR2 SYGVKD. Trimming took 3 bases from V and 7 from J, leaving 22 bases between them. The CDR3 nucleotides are TGTGCCATCAGTGAATTCTCCGGTCACAGAGACGGGAATTCACCCCTCCACTTT. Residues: CAISEFSGHRDGNSPLHF.

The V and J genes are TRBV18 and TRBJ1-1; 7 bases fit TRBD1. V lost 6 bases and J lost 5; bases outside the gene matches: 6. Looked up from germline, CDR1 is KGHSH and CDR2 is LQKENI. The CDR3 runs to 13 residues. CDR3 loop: CASSPQGGTEAFF. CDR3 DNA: TGTGCCAGCTCCCCTCAGGGGGGAACTGAAGCTTTCTTT.

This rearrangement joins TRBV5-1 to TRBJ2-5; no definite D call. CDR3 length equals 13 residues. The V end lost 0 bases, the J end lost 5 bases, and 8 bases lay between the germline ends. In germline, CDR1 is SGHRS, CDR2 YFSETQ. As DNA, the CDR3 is TGCGCCAGCAGCTTGGAGGCCGCGGAGACCCAGTACTTC. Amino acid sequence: CASSLEAAETQYF.

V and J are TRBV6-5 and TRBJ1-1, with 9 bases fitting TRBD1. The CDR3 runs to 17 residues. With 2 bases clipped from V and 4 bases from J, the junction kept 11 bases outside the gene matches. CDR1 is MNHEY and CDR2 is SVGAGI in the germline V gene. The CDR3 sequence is CASSYHAARQGGTEAFF. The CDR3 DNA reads TGTGCCAGCAGTTACCACGCAGCCCGACAGGGGGGCACTGAAGCTTTCTTT.

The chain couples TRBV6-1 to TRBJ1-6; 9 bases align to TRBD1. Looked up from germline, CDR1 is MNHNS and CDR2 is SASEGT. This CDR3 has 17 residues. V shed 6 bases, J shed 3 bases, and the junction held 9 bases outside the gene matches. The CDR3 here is CASSSGQGGIYNSPLHF. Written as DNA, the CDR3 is TGTGCCAGCAGCTCGGGACAGGGCGGAATCTATAATTCACCCCTCCACTTT.

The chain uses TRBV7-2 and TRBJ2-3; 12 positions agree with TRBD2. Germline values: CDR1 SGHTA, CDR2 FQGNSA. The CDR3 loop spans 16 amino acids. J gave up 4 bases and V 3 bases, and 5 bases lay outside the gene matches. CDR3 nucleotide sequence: TGTGCCAGCAGCTTGGCGCTAGCGGGGGGGGCAGATACGCAGTATTTT. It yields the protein CASSLALAGGADTQYF.

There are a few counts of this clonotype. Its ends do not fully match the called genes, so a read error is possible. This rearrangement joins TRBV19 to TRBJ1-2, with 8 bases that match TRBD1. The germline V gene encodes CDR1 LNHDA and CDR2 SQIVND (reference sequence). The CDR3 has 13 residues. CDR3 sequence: CASSDRGNDGYTF. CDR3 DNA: TGTGCCAGTAGTGACAGGGGTAACGATGGCTACACCTTC.

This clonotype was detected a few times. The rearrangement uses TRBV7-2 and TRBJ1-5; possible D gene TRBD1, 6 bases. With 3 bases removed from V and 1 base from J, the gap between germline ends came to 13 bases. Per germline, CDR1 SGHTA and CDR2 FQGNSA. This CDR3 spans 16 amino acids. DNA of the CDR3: TGTGCCAGCAGCTTTATGCCAGGGGTGAGCAATCAGCCCCAGCATTTT. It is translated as CASSFMPGVSNQPQHF. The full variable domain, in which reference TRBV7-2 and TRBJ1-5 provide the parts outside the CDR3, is GAGVSQSPSNKVTEKGKDVELRCDPISGHTALYWYRQSLGQGLEFLIYFQGNSAPDKSGLPSDRFSAERTGGSVSTLTIQRTQQEDSAVYLCASSFMPGVSNQPQHFGDGTRLSIL.

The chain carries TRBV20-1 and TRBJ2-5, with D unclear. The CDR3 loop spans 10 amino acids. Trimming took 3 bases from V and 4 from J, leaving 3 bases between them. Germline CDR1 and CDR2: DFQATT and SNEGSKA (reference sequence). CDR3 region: CSASTETQYF. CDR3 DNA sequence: TGCAGTGCTAGTACAGAGACCCAGTACTTC.

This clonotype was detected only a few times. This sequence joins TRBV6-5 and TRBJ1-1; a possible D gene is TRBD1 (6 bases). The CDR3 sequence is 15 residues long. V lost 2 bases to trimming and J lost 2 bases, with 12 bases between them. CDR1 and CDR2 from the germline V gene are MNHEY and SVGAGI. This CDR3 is CASSYGPDSNTEAFF. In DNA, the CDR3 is TGTGCCAGCAGTTACGGCCCGGACAGCAACACTGAAGCTTTCTTT.

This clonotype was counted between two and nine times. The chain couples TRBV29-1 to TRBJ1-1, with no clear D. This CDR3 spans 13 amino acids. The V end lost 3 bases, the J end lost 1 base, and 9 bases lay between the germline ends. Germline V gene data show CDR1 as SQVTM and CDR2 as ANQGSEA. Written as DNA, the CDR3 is TGCAGCGTTGACCGGGCCCCGAACACTGAAGCTTTCTTT. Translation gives CSVDRAPNTEAFF.

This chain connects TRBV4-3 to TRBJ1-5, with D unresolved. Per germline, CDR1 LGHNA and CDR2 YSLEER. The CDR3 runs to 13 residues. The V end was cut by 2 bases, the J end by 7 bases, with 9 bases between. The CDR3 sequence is CASSQQLNQPQHF. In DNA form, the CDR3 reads TGCGCCAGCAGCCAACAGCTCAACCAGCCCCAGCATTTT.

CDR3 in amino acids: CAISENGAGGGKTEAFF. CDR3 sequence (DNA): TGTGCCATCAGTGAGAATGGGGCAGGGGGAGGGAAAACTGAAGCTTTCTTT. The rearrangement uses TRBV10-3 and TRBJ1-1; 7 positions match TRBD1. V dropped 2 bases and J dropped 5; count of bases not matched to a gene: 14. Germline V CDR1 and CDR2: ENHRY, SYGVKD. The CDR3 has 17 residues.

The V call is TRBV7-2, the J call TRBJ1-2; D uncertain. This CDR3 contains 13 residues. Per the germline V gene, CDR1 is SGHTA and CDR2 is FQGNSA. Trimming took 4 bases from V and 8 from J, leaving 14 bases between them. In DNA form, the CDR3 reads TGTGCCAGCAGCTCAGACGGTAGGATGGGCTACACCTTC. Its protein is CASSSDGRMGYTF.

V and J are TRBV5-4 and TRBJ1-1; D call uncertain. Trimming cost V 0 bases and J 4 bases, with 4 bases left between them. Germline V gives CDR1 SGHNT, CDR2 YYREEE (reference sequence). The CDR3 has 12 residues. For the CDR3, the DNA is TGTGCCAGCAGCTTGGCCAGCACTGAAGCTTTCTTT. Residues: CASSLASTEAFF.

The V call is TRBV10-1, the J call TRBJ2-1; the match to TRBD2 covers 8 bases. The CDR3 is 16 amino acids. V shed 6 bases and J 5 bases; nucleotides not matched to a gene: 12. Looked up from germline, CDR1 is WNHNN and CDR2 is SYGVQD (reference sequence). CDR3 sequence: CASRSVTSGYNNEQFF. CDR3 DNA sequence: TGCGCCAGCAGATCCGTCACTAGCGGTTATAACAATGAGCAGTTCTTC.

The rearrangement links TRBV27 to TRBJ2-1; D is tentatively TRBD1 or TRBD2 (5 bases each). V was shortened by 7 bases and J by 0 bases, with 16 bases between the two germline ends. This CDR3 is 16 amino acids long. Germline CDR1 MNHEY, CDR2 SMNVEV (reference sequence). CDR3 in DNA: TGTGCCAGCACCTCAAACGGGGCAAGCTCCTACAATGAGCAGTTCTTC. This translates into CASTSNGASSYNEQFF.